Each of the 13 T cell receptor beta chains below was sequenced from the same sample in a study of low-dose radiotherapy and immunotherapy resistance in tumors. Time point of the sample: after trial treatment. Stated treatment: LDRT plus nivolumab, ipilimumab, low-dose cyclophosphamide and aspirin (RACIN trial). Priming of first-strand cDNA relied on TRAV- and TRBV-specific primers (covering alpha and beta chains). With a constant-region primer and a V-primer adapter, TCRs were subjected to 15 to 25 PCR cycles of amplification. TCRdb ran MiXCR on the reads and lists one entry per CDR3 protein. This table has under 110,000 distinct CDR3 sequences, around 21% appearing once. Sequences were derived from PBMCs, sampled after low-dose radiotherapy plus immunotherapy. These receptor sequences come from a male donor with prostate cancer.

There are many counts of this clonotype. CDR3 in DNA: TGTGCCACCAGTGATCCTGCGGGGAACAATGAGCAGTTCTTC. Protein sequence: CATSDPAGNNEQFF. The chain carries TRBV24-1 and TRBJ2-1; D may be TRBD2 (6 bases). CDR3 size: 14 residues. Trimming took 3 bases from V and 5 from J, leaving 10 bases between them. Germline loops: CDR1 KGHDR, CDR2 SFDVKD.

CDR3 DNA sequence: TGTGCCAGCAGCCTCTCGGGAGGACAGCCCCAGCATTTT. It encodes CASSLSGGQPQHF. The V and J genes are TRBV3-1 and TRBJ1-5; D gene unclear. Trimming took 4 bases from V and 7 from J, leaving 11 bases between them. The germline CDR1 and CDR2 sequences are LGHDT and YNNKEL (reference sequence). The CDR3 has 13 amino acids.

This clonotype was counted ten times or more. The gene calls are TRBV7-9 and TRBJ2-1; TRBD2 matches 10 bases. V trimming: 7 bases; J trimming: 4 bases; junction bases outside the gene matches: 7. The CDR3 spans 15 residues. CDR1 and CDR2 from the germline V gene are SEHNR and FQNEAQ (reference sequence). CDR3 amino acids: CASIKGLASYNEQFF. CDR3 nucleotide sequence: TGTGCCAGCATCAAGGGACTAGCGAGTTACAATGAGCAGTTCTTC. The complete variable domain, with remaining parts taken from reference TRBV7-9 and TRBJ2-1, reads DTGVSQNPRHKITKRGQNVTFRCDPISEHNRLYWYRQTLGQGPEFLTYFQNEAQLEKSRLLSDRFSAERPKGSFSTLEIQRTEQGDSAMYLCASIKGLASYNEQFFGPGTRLTVL.

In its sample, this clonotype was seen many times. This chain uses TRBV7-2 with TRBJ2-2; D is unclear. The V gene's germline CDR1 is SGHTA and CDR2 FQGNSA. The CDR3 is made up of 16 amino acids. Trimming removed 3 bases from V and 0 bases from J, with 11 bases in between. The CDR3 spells CASSFAGMANTGELFF. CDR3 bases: TGTGCCAGCAGCTTCGCCGGCATGGCGAACACCGGGGAGCTGTTTTTT.

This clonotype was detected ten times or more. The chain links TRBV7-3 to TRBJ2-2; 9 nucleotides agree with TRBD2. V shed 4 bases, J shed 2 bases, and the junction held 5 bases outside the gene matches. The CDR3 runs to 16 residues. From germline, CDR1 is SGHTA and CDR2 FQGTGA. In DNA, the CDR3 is TGTGCCAGCAGCTCTCTAGCGGGGTTTAACACCGGGGAGCTGTTTTTT. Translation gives CASSSLAGFNTGELFF. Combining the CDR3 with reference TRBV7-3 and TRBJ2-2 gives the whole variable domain GAGVSQTPSNKVTEKGKYVELRCDPISGHTALYWYRQSLGQGPEFLIYFQGTGAADDSGLPNDRFFAVRPEGSVSTLKIQRTERGDSAVYLCASSSLAGFNTGELFFGEGSRLTVL.

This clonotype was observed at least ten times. The CDR3 here is CASSILAGGGEQFF. CDR3 in DNA: TGTGCCAGTAGTATCCTGGCGGGGGGTGGTGAGCAGTTCTTC. The chain combines TRBV19 with TRBJ2-1; 8 positions match TRBD2. V dropped 3 bases and J dropped 9; count of bases not matched to a gene: 7. The germline V gene encodes CDR1 LNHDA and CDR2 SQIVND (reference sequence). This CDR3 has 14 amino acids.

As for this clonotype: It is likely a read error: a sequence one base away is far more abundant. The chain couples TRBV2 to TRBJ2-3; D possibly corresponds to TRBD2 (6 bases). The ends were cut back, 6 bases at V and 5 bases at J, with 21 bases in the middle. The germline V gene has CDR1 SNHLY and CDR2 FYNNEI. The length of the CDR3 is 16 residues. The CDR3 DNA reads TGTGCCAGCAGCTCCAGAGGTAACGGGCGGGGAGATACGCAGTATTTT. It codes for CASSSRGNGRGDTQYF.

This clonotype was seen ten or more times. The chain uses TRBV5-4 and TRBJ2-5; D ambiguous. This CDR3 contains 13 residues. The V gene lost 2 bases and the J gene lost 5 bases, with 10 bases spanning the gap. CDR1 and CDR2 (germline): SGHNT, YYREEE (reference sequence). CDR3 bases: TGTGCCAGCAGCTTCGCCTCCCGGGAGACCCAGTACTTC. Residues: CASSFASRETQYF.

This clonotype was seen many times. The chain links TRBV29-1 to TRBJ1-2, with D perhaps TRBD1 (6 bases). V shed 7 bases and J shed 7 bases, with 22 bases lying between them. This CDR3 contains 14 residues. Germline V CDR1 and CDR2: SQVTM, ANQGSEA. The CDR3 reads CSGSDIYGQLGYTF. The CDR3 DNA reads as TGCAGCGGCAGCGACATATACGGACAGCTTGGCTACACCTTC.

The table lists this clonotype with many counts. The CDR3 region is CASSFKGSSGNTIYF. The CDR3 DNA sequence: TGTGCCAGCAGTTTTAAGGGAAGCTCTGGAAACACCATATATTTT. The rearrangement joins TRBV12-3 or TRBV12-4 to TRBJ1-3, with D hard to call. This CDR3 is built from 15 residues. The V end was cut by 3 bases, the J end by 0 bases, with 9 bases between.

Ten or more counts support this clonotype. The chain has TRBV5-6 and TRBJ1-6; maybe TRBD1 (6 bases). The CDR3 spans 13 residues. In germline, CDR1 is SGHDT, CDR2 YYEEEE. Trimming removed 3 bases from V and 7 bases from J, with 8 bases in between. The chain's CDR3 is CASSSTGNSPLHF. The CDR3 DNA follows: TGTGCCAGCAGCTCGACAGGAAATTCACCCCTCCACTTT.

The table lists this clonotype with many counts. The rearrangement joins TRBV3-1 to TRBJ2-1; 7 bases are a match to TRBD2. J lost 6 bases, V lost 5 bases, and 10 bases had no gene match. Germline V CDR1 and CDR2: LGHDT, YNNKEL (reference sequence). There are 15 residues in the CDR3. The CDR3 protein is CASSRGRGRFNEQFF. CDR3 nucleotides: TGTGCCAGCAGCAGAGGGCGGGGGAGATTCAATGAGCAGTTCTTC.

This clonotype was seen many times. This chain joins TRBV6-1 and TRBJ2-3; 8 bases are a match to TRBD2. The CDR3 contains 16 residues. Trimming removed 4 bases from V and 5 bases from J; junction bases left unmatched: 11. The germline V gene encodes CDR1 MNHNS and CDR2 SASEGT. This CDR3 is CASSAAPGGLGDTQYF. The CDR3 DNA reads TGTGCCAGCAGTGCAGCCCCGGGGGGGCTGGGAGATACGCAGTATTTT.